These 19 T cell receptor beta chains originate from one sample sequenced in a study of graft-versus-host responses after intestinal transplantation. TCRdb keeps only in-frame clones here, not all; method: immunoSEQ multiplex PCR. The table lists roughly 70,000 clones, around nine tenths of them singletons. The sequenced sample was bone marrow, obtained approximately 700 days after intestinal transplantation. The receptors were gathered from a human patient who received an intestinal transplant, so some T cells may come from the graft donor.

V gene TRBV30 combines with J gene TRBJ1-3; unclear D gene. From germline, CDR1 is GTSNPN and CDR2 SVGIG (reference sequence). V was shortened by 0 bases and J by 3 bases, with 9 bases between the two germline ends. The CDR3 has 14 residues. The CDR3 nucleotides read TGTGCCTGGAGTGTTGGTAGGGATGGAAACACCATATATTTT. Its protein product is CAWSVGRDGNTIYF.

This sequence joins TRBV11-2 and TRBJ1-1; D remains ambiguous. The V gene's germline CDR1 is SGHAT and CDR2 FQNNGV. This CDR3 spans 12 amino acids. V lost 10 bases and J lost 0, with 9 bases in between. CDR3 DNA: TGTGCCACCCAAGACCTGAACACTGAAGCTTTCTTT. As protein: CATQDLNTEAFF.

This chain connects TRBV29-1 to TRBJ2-7; the D gene is possibly TRBD2 (6 bases). Germline CDR1 reads SQVTM; CDR2 reads ANQGSEA. CDR3 length: 16 residues. V lost 1 base and J 3 bases, leaving 19 bases between the germline ends. Here the CDR3 reads CSVEVGGLLASYEQYF. The CDR3, as DNA: TGCAGCGTTGAAGTGGGGGGATTGCTAGCGAGCTACGAGCAGTACTTC.

The chain carries TRBV9 and TRBJ1-1, with TRBD1 as a possible D gene (5 bases). This CDR3 comprises 17 residues. From germline, CDR1 is SGDLS and CDR2 YYNGEE. V was trimmed by 0 bases and J by 5 bases, leaving 20 bases between them. CDR3 amino acids: CASSVGVGTGLGTEAFF. The CDR3 region has the DNA TGTGCCAGCAGCGTAGGAGTAGGGACGGGCTTGGGGACTGAAGCTTTCTTT.

The genes are TRBV27 and TRBJ2-1, with D possibly called TRBD1 or TRBD2 (5 bases each). Germline V lookup: CDR1 MNHEY, CDR2 SMNVEV (reference sequence). The CDR3 consists of 19 residues. Trimming removed 3 bases at V and 6 bases at J, with 27 bases between. The CDR3: CASSLRFGLLGTVGNEQFF. CDR3 coding DNA: TGTGCCAGCAGTTTGCGCTTCGGTTTGTTAGGGACCGTTGGCAATGAGCAGTTCTTC.

The chain has TRBV4-1 and TRBJ1-5; TRBD1 agrees at 8 bases. V was clipped by 4 bases and J by 4 bases; unmatched bases: 9. Germline values: CDR1 MGHRA, CDR2 YSYEKL. The CDR3 has 16 amino acids. This CDR3 is CASSRRQGQANQPQHF. In DNA form, the CDR3 reads TGCGCCAGCAGCCGAAGACAGGGACAGGCAAATCAGCCCCAGCATTTT.

The chain links TRBV6-1 to TRBJ2-3; 13 nucleotides agree with TRBD2. V dropped 4 bases and J dropped 8; count of bases not matched to a gene: 9. Germline assignment: CDR1 MNHNS and CDR2 SASEGT. This CDR3 contains 16 residues. CDR3 amino acids: CASSGQLAGGLGTQYF. DNA of the CDR3: TGTGCCAGCAGTGGACAACTAGCGGGAGGGTTGGGTACGCAGTATTTT.

The rearrangement joins TRBV27 to TRBJ2-5; D gene uncertain. Trimming took 4 bases from V and 1 from J, leaving 7 bases between them. Germline assignment: CDR1 MNHEY and CDR2 SMNVEV (reference sequence). This CDR3 comprises 13 residues. The CDR3 protein is CASSSESQETQYF. CDR3 DNA: TGTGCCAGCAGTTCCGAAAGCCAAGAGACCCAGTACTTC.

The count of this clone is one. The genes are TRBV6-6 and TRBJ1-2; 7 nucleotides agree with TRBD1. Germline CDR1 MNHNY, CDR2 SVGAGI (reference sequence). CDR3 length equals 14 residues. Trimming cost V 6 bases and J 3 bases; bases outside gene matches: 7. CDR3 coding DNA: TGTGCCAGCAGGAAAGACAGGGCTGACTATGGCTACACCTTC. Amino acids: CASRKDRADYGYTF.

This clone occurred once. The chain joins TRBV7-2 to TRBJ2-7; 8 nucleotides agree with TRBD2. The CDR3 totals 15 residues. Per germline, CDR1 SGHTA and CDR2 FQGNSA. The V and J ends lost 3 bases and 2 bases, in that order; junction bases with no gene match: 6. The CDR3 region has the DNA TGTGCCAGCAGCTTTGGGCTAGCGGGTGCCTACGAGCAGTACTTC. This encodes CASSFGLAGAYEQYF.

The chain carries TRBV4-2 and TRBJ2-5; 15 bases are a match to TRBD2. The ends lost 1 base at V and 4 bases at J; junction bases unmatched: 7. The CDR3 has 18 residues. The V gene's germline CDR1 is LGHNA and CDR2 YNFKEQ. CDR3 sequence (DNA): TGTGCCAGCAGCCAAGGCAATTCGGGACTAGCGGGGGGAGAGACCCAGTACTTC. Its translation: CASSQGNSGLAGGETQYF.

J is TRBJ2-1 and V is TRBV4-1; no reliable D call. In germline, CDR1 is MGHRA, CDR2 YSYEKL. The germline V and J ends were trimmed by 1 base and 3 bases, with 4 bases remaining between them. The CDR3 sequence is 13 residues long. The CDR3 nucleotides are TGCGCCAGCAGCCAAGGGAACTACAATGAGCAGTTCTTC. It yields the protein CASSQGNYNEQFF.

V and J are TRBV6-6 and TRBJ1-5; D unresolved. The V and J ends lost 7 bases and 0 bases respectively, with 7 bases between them. Per the germline V gene, CDR1 is MNHNY and CDR2 is SVGAGI (reference sequence). The CDR3 runs 13 residues. The CDR3 sequence is CASKVNSNQPQHF. DNA for the CDR3: TGTGCCAGCAAAGTGAATAGCAATCAGCCCCAGCATTTT.

The chain links TRBV7-7 to TRBJ2-5; the match to TRBD1 covers 7 bases. The CDR3 totals 15 residues. With 4 bases clipped from V and 5 bases from J, the junction kept 10 bases outside the gene matches. Germline V gene sequence: CDR1 SSHAT, CDR2 FNYEAQ (reference sequence). CDR3 region: CASSSTPTGRETQYF. DNA of the CDR3: TGTGCCAGCAGCTCAACACCGACAGGGCGGGAGACCCAGTACTTC.

V usage is TRBV19 and J usage is TRBJ2-2; D remains unclear. With 3 bases removed from V and 0 bases from J, the gap between germline ends came to 8 bases. In germline, CDR1 is LNHDA, CDR2 SQIVND (reference sequence). CDR3 size: 15 residues. The CDR3 nucleotides read TGTGCCAGTAGTATCTGGTCGTCGAACACCGGGGAGCTGTTTTTT. Amino acid sequence: CASSIWSSNTGELFF.

The chain has TRBV13 and TRBJ2-1, with a tentative D call TRBD2 (5 bases). The CDR3 consists of 15 residues. V dropped 3 bases and J dropped 1 base, with 10 bases sitting between them. Germline CDR1 PRHDT, CDR2 FYEKMQ (reference sequence). The CDR3 bases are TGTGCCAGCAGCTTGGGCCTAGCTTCCTACAATGAGCAGTTCTTC. Encoded protein: CASSLGLASYNEQFF.

This chain links TRBV28 with TRBJ2-2; 11 positions match TRBD1. J was trimmed by 7 bases and V by 6 bases; bases with no gene match: 10. CDR3 length equals 16 residues. Per germline, CDR1 MDHEN and CDR2 SYDVKM. This chain's CDR3 is CASRPDGTGGIGELFF. The CDR3 DNA follows: TGTGCCAGCAGGCCCGACGGGACAGGGGGAATCGGGGAGCTGTTTTTT.

This sequence joins TRBV19 and TRBJ2-3, with TRBD1 identical over 7 bases. The germline CDR1 and CDR2 sequences are LNHDA and SQIVND (reference sequence). J gave up 3 bases and V 1 base, and 4 bases lay outside the gene matches. CDR3 length equals 15 residues. The CDR3: CASSIVPTGTDTQYF. The DNA of the CDR3 is TGTGCCAGTAGTATAGTTCCGACAGGGACAGATACGCAGTATTTT.

This chain joins TRBV6-5 and TRBJ1-2; D gene unclear. V lost 4 bases and J 5 bases, leaving 11 bases between the germline ends. The CDR3 contains 13 residues. CDR1 and CDR2 from the germline V gene are MNHEY and SVGAGI. This chain's CDR3 is CASSFGWRYGYTF. The CDR3 DNA reads as TGTGCCAGCAGTTTTGGGTGGAGGTATGGCTACACCTTC.